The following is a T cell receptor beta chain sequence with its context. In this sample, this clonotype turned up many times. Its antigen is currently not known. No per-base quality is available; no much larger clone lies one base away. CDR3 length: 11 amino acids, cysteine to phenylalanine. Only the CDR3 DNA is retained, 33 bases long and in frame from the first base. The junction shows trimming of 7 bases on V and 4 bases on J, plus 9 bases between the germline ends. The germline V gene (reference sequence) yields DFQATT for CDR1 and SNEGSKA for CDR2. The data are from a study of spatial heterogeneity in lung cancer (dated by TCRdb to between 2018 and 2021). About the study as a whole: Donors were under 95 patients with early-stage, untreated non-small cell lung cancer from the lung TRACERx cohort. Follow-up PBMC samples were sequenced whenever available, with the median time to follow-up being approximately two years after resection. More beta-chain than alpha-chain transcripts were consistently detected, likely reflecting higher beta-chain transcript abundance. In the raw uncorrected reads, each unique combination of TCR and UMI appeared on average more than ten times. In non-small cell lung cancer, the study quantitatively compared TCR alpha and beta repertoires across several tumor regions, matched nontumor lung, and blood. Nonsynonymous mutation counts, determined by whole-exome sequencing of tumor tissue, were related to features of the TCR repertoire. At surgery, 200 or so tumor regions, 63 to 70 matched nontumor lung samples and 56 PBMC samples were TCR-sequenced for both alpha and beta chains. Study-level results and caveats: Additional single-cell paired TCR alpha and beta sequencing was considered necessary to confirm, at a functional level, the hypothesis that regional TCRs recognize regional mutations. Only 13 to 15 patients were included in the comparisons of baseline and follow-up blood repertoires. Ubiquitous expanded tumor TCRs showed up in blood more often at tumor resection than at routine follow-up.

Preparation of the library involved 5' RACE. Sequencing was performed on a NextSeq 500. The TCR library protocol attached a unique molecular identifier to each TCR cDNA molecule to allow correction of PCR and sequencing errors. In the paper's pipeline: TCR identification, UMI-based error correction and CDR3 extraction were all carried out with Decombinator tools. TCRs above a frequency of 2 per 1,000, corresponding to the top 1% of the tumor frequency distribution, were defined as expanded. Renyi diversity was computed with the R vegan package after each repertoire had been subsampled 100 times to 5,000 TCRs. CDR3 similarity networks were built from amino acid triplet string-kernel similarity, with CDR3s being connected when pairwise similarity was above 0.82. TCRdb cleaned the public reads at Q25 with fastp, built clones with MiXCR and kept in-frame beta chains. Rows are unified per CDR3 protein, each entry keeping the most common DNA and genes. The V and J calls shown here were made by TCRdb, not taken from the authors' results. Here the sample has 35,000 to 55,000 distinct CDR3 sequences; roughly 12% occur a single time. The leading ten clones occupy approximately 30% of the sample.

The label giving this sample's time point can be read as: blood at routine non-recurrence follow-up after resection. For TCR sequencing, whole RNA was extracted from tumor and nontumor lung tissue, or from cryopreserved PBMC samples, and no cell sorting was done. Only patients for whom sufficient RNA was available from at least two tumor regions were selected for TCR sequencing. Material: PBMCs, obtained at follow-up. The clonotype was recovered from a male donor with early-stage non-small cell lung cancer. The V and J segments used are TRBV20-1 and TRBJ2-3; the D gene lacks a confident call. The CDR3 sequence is CSGSSADTQYF. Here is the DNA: TGCAGTGGTAGCAGCGCAGATACGCAGTATTTT.